The following is a TCR beta chain sequence with its context. Trimming removed 6 bases at V and 5 bases at J, with 12 bases between. The CDR3 spans 13 residues. The library targeted TCRbeta and was prepared with unique molecular identifiers. One entry per CDR3 protein, called by TCRdb with MiXCR from the PCR reads. The sample includes approximately 400,000 distinct CDR3 sequences, 11% of them seen just once. The source of the sample is a study of T-cell reconstitution after alpha-beta-depleted transplantation in children. The source material was PBMCs from the stem cell graft donor, sampled from the stem cell graft. V gene TRBV12-3 or TRBV12-4 combines with J gene TRBJ2-3; D may be TRBD1 (5 bases). This TCR derives from a human donor who donated a stem cell graft to a child with acute myeloid leukemia. In DNA form, the CDR3 reads TGTGCCAGCAGACGGACAATGGGAGATACGCAGTATTTT. Translation: CASRRTMGDTQYF.